This T cell receptor (beta chain) was identified in a study of beta chain features in type 1 diabetes. It was via CD45RO/CCR7/CD25/CD127/CD95/CD27 that CD4+ naive, central memory, regulatory and stem cell-like memory cells were sorted. General study points: Highly expressing activated T cells could be over-counted with a cDNA template. Across all four CD4+ subsets, people with type 1 diabetes showed modestly shorter TCRB CDR3s.

On this clone: Its antigen is not identified.

Expressed TCRB transcripts got sequenced, as all isolated RNA was reverse transcribed. Data came from immunoSEQ multiplex PCR; TCRdb stores just in-frame clones and leaves some out. This sample carries some 40,000 clones, around half of them seen once, and the ten largest clones take 0.72%. This clonotype was sampled from a woman in her late teens or twenties in good health. Specimen: central memory CD4+ T cells from blood.

The CDR3 spells CASSSGTGAKGYEQYF. CDR3 sequence (DNA): TGCGCCAGCAGCTCGGGGACAGGGGCCAAAGGCTACGAGCAGTACTTC. The V gene is TRBV5-1, the J gene TRBJ2-7, with 10 bases that match TRBD1. The CDR3 contains 16 residues. J gave up 3 bases and V 3 bases, and 9 bases lay outside the gene matches. CDR1 is SGHRS and CDR2 is YFSETQ in the germline V gene.